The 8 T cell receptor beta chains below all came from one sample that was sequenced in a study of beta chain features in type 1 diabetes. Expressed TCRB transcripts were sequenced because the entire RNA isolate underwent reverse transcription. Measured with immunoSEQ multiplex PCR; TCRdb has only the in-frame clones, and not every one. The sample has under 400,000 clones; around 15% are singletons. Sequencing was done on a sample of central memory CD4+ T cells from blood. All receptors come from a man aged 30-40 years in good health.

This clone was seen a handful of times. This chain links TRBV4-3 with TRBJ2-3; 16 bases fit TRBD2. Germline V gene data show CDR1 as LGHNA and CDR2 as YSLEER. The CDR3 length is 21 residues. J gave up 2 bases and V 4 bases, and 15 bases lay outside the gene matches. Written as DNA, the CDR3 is TGCGCCAGCAGCCCTCGTCTGGCGGGACTAGCGGGAGGGAGAACCACAGATACGCAGTATTTT. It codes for CASSPRLAGLAGGRTTDTQYF.

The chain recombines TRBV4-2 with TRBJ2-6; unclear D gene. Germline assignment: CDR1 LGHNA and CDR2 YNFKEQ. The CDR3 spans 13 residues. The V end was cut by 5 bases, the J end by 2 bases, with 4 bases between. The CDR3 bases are TGTGCCAGCAGCGGGACTGGGGCCAACGTCCTGACTTTC. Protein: CASSGTGANVLTF.

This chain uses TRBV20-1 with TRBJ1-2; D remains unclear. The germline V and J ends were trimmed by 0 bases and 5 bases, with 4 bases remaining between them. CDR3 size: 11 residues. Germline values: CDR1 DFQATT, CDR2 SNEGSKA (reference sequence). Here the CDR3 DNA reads TGCAGTGCTAGAGAGCAGTATGGCTACACCTTC. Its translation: CSAREQYGYTF.

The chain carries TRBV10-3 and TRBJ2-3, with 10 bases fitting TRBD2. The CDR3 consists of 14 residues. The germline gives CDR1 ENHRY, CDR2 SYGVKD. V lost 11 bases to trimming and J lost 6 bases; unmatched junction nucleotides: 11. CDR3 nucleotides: TGTGCCTGCGCGGCTAGCGGGGGACGGGATACGCAGTATTTT. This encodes CACAASGGRDTQYF.

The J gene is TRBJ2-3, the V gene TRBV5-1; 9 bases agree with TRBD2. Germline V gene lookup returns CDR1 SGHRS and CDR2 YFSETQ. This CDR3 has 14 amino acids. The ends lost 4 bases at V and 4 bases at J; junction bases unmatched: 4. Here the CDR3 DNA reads TGCGCCAGCAGCCCTTTAGCGGGGGCAGATACGCAGTATTTT. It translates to CASSPLAGADTQYF.

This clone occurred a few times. As DNA, the CDR3 is TGTGCCAGCAGCTCCCGACAGGGAGGAGGGTCTGAAGCTTTCTTT. Encoded protein: CASSSRQGGGSEAFF. The chain combines TRBV7-2 with TRBJ1-1, with 7 positions matching TRBD1. J lost 6 bases, V lost 4 bases, and 11 bases had no gene match. The germline V gene encodes CDR1 SGHTA and CDR2 FQGNSA. The CDR3 totals 15 residues.

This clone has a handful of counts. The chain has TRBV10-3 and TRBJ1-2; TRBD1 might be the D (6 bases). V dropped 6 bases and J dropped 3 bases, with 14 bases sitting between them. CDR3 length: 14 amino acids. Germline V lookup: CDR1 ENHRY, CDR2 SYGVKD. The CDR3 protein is CAIRPGGGDYGYTF. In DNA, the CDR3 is TGTGCCATCAGGCCCGGGGGGGGCGACTATGGCTACACCTTC.

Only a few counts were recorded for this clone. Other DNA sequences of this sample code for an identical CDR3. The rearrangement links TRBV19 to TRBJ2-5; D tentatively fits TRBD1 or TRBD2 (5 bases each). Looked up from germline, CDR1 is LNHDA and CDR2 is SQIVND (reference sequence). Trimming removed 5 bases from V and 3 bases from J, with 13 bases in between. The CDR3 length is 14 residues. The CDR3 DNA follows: TGTGCCAGTAGTCTCCCCGGGACGAAAGAGACCCAGTACTTC. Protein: CASSLPGTKETQYF.